This T cell receptor beta chain was recorded in a study of OX40 agonist ivuxolimab in advanced cancers. Overall study context: From 23 to 79 years was the age range, with a mean of around 60 years, and about 78% were male.

The assay was immunoSEQ multiplex PCR, and TCRdb's table has in-frame clones only and misses some. Of roughly 90,000 clones listed, less than 95% are singletons. Findings of the study overall: Certain nonresponders additionally had low normalized T-cell clonal expansion. Researchers report that CD8+ T cells had, on average, more expanded clones than CD4+.

Germline values: CDR1 MGHRA, CDR2 YSYEKL. Deletions cut 1 base from V and 10 bases from J, with 8 bases between. The CDR3 runs to 12 residues. This clone came up once. The antigen is unknown. The specimen comprised CD4+ or CD8+ T cells sorted from blood, sampled in a trial of the OX40 agonist ivuxolimab. V and J are TRBV4-1 and TRBJ2-1, with D possibly matching TRBD2 (5 bases). The clonotype was recovered from an adult with an advanced solid tumor such as melanoma, head and neck, liver or kidney cancer. CDR3 protein: CASSQGGAEQFF. For the CDR3, the DNA is TGCGCCAGCAGCCAAGGGGGAGCGGAGCAGTTCTTC.